The clone carrying this TCR beta chain was counted once. This sample is drawn from a study of T cell changes during pregnancy in multiple sclerosis. The assay was immunoSEQ multiplex PCR, and TCRdb's table has in-frame clones only and misses some. Of more than 80,000 clones detected, around 90% appear once; the ten largest clones hold roughly 1.6%. The CDR3 spans 15 residues. Germline assignment: CDR1 SGHTA and CDR2 FQGNSA. Germline trimming cut 1 base from V and 2 bases from J; bases unmatched to any gene: 4. This TCR was sampled from a female donor with multiple sclerosis, enrolled in a pregnancy study. The chain recombines TRBV7-2 with TRBJ2-5, with 7 bases that match TRBD2. This sample comprised peripheral blood, obtained before pregnancy. Written as DNA, the CDR3 is TGTGCCAGCAGCTTAGGGGGTAGCGGGCAAGAGACCCAGTACTTC. As protein: CASSLGGSGQETQYF. Variable domain in full (rest from reference TRBV7-2 and TRBJ2-5): GAGVSQSPSNKVTEKGKDVELRCDPISGHTALYWYRQSLGQGLEFLIYFQGNSAPDKSGLPSDRFSAERTGGSVSTLTIQRTQQEDSAVYLCASSLGGSGQETQYFGPGTRLLVL.